The 20 T cell receptor beta chains presented below share a single source sample, sequenced in a study of blood T cell repertoires in COVID-19 (dated by TCRdb to 2020 to 2022). The library was made by the immunoSEQ multiplex PCR assay. TCRdb carries this immuneACCESS record with in-frame sequences only. Its versions omit some clonotypes, under half of them owing to an unresolved V gene in the studies checked, with the rest unexplained. In all, the sample holds under 250,000 clones, and roughly 88% of those were seen once. 5% to 6.5% of the sample is taken by the ten largest. Material: peripheral blood. Receptors were obtained from a woman in her 30s with COVID-19, enrolled during active disease.

V and J are TRBV4-1 and TRBJ2-1, with D hard to call. The CDR3 is 14 amino acids. Germline V CDR1 and CDR2: MGHRA, YSYEKL. Trimming removed 0 bases at V and 9 bases at J, with 12 bases between. In DNA form, the CDR3 reads TGCGCCAGCAGCCAAGAGATTAGAAATCTTGAGCAGTTCTTC. This codes for CASSQEIRNLEQFF.

This clone was seen once. The chain recombines TRBV7-2 with TRBJ1-2, with D perhaps TRBD1 (6 bases). V lost 7 bases, J lost 4 bases, and 25 bases lay in between. CDR1 is SGHTA and CDR2 is FQGNSA in the germline V gene. The CDR3 is 17 residues long. DNA for the CDR3: TGTGCCAGCACCACCTCTTTAAGCTTGGGGGCCGGCTATGGCTACACCTTC. Protein: CASTTSLSLGAGYGYTF.

This clone was seen just once. V and J are TRBV10-3 and TRBJ2-7, with 8 bases that match TRBD1. Germline V gene lookup returns CDR1 ENHRY and CDR2 SYGVKD. V shed 4 bases and J 5 bases; nucleotides not matched to a gene: 10. This CDR3 is 15 amino acids long. CDR3 DNA: TGTGCCATCAGTGCAGGGGGCAGGGGGCAGGACGAGCAGTACTTC. Its protein is CAISAGGRGQDEQYF.

The chain is built from TRBV4-1 and TRBJ1-2; TRBD1 is a possible D gene (5 bases). The CDR3 length is 14 residues. Germline assignment: CDR1 MGHRA and CDR2 YSYEKL. V lost 2 bases to trimming and J lost 2 bases, with 9 bases between them. In DNA, the CDR3 is TGCGCCAGCAGCCAACCCGGACAAAACTATGGCTACACCTTC. Its translation is CASSQPGQNYGYTF.

This CDR3 reads CASSYLRGNTEAFF. CDR3 nucleotides: TGTGCCAGCAGTTACCTCCGCGGGAACACTGAAGCTTTCTTT. The rearrangement joins TRBV6-2 or TRBV6-3 to TRBJ1-1; unclear D gene. V was trimmed by 2 bases and J by 1 base, leaving 8 bases between them. The germline gives CDR1 MNHEY, CDR2 SVGEGT. The CDR3 is made up of 14 amino acids.

The rearrangement joins TRBV23-1 to TRBJ1-3; no reliable D call. TRBV23-1 is classed as an ORF, of uncertain function. This CDR3 is built from 17 residues. Between the trimmed V and J ends, which lost 2 bases and 2 bases, there was a span of 16 bases. The CDR3 DNA is TGCGCCAGCAGTCAACCCCCCCTACGTGAGGCTGGAAACACCATATATTTT. Amino acids: CASSQPPLREAGNTIYF.

This clone was seen just once. V gene TRBV15 combines with J gene TRBJ1-2; D call uncertain. CDR3 length: 14 residues. The V gene's germline CDR1 is LNHNV and CDR2 YYDKDF (reference sequence). V shed 1 base and J shed 3 bases, with 9 bases lying between them. The CDR3 bases are TGTGCCACCAGCAGAGTAAACAGAGACTATGGCTACACCTTC. Protein: CATSRVNRDYGYTF.

The chain carries TRBV5-5 and TRBJ2-7; D is unresolved. This CDR3 region has 14 residues. V was trimmed by 0 bases and J by 0 bases, leaving 7 bases between them. CDR1 SGHKS and CDR2 YYEKEE come from the germline V gene (reference sequence). CDR3 DNA: TGTGCCAGCAGCTTGGACACCAACTCCTACGAGCAGTACGTC. Translated: CASSLDTNSYEQYV.

This clone was recorded only once. The V call is TRBV4-1, the J call TRBJ1-4; 9 positions agree with TRBD1. The CDR3 runs to 15 residues. Losses at the gene ends were 2 bases for V and 5 bases for J; bases not matched to a gene: 3. Looked up from germline, CDR1 is MGHRA and CDR2 is YSYEKL. Here the CDR3 reads CASSQLGTGNEKLFF. In DNA, the CDR3 is TGCGCCAGCAGCCAATTAGGGACAGGGAATGAAAAACTGTTTTTT.

The chain uses TRBV7-9 and TRBJ1-5; 10 bases are shared with TRBD1. Trimming took 5 bases from V and 6 from J; bases not matched to a gene: 4. The CDR3 is made up of 14 amino acids. Per germline, CDR1 SEHNR and CDR2 FQNEAQ (reference sequence). DNA for the CDR3: TGTGCCAGCAGCCGGGGACAGGGGCTTCAGCCCCAGCATTTT. It specifies CASSRGQGLQPQHF. The variable domain in full, completed from reference TRBV7-9 and TRBJ1-5, reads DTGVSQNPRHKITKRGQNVTFRCDPISEHNRLYWYRQTLGQGPEFLTYFQNEAQLEKSRLLSDRFSAERPKGSFSTLEIQRTEQGDSAMYLCASSRGQGLQPQHFGDGTRLSIL.

J is TRBJ2-3 and V is TRBV18; TRBD2 might be the D (5 bases). This CDR3 spans 13 amino acids. Trimming left V 10 bases short and J 4 bases short, with 15 bases between. From germline, CDR1 is KGHSH and CDR2 LQKENI. DNA of the CDR3: TGTGCCATCGCGCAGCGGTACGCAGATACGCAGTATTTT. This encodes CAIAQRYADTQYF.

The chain couples TRBV5-1 to TRBJ1-6; D gene ambiguous. Per the germline V gene, CDR1 is SGHRS and CDR2 is YFSETQ. The CDR3 runs 15 residues. V was clipped by 4 bases and J by 7 bases, with 15 bases between them. CDR3 amino acids: CASSAGGLGNSPLHF. For the CDR3, the DNA is TGCGCCAGCAGCGCTGGAGGCCTTGGCAATTCACCCCTCCACTTT.

This rearrangement joins TRBV27 to TRBJ2-3, with 7 bases identical to TRBD2. V lost 8 bases and J lost 2; bases outside the gene matches: 22. The CDR3 has 19 residues. Looked up from germline, CDR1 is MNHEY and CDR2 is SMNVEV (reference sequence). In DNA, the CDR3 is TGTGCCAGCCGAGCCCGTGGGGGAGGGATCTCGGCTTTCACAGATACGCAGTATTTT. Translating gives CASRARGGGISAFTDTQYF.

The genes are TRBV7-9 and TRBJ1-2, with 10 positions matching TRBD1. The CDR3 has 16 amino acids. Looked up from germline, CDR1 is SEHNR and CDR2 is FQNEAQ (reference sequence). Trimming cost V 4 bases and J 5 bases; bases outside gene matches: 10. CDR3 sequence reads: CASSYTGTGAGYGYTF. CDR3 nucleotide sequence: TGTGCCAGCAGCTACACAGGGACAGGGGCGGGGTATGGCTACACCTTC.

The V gene is TRBV3-1 (or the pseudogene TRBV3-2), the J gene TRBJ1-1, with a weak D call TRBD1 (5 bases). V gave up 0 bases and J gave up 7 bases, with 9 bases separating them. Germline CDR1 is LGHDT and CDR2 is YNNKEL (reference sequence). The length of the CDR3 is 13 residues. CDR3 region: CASSQEGGIEAFF. In DNA, the CDR3 is TGTGCCAGCAGCCAAGAGGGGGGAATTGAAGCTTTCTTT.

This clone was recorded once. V and J are TRBV19 and TRBJ1-1; no clear D gene. V lost 5 bases, J lost 7 bases, and 14 bases lay in between. Per germline, CDR1 LNHDA and CDR2 SQIVND (reference sequence). This CDR3 has 13 amino acids. CDR3 amino acids: CASSRLTAGEAFF. CDR3 in DNA: TGTGCCAGTAGTCGACTCACAGCGGGTGAAGCTTTCTTT.

This sequence joins TRBV21-1 and TRBJ2-2; the table's D call TRBD2 went unverified against the DNA. TRBV21-1 is an annotated pseudogene. The CDR3 is made up of 20 amino acids. The CDR3 loop reads CASSTLGGPQRGADTGELFF. The CDR3, as DNA: TGTGCCAGCAGCACCCTAGGGGGCCCCCAGCGGGGGGCGGACACCGGGGAGCTGTTTTTT.

The rearrangement joins TRBV29-1 to TRBJ1-1, with D maybe TRBD1 (5 bases). Trimming stripped 6 bases from V and 0 bases from J, with 8 bases between. The length of the CDR3 is 12 residues. CDR1 SQVTM and CDR2 ANQGSEA come from the germline V gene. CDR3 loop: CSVKGMNTEAFF. CDR3 nucleotides: TGCAGCGTGAAGGGGATGAACACTGAAGCTTTCTTT. The complete variable domain, with remaining parts taken from reference TRBV29-1 and TRBJ1-1, reads SAVISQKPSRDICQRGTSLTIQCQVDSQVTMMFWYRQQPGQSLTLIATANQGSEATYESGFVIDKFPISRPNLTFSTLTVSNMSPEDSSIYLCSVKGMNTEAFFGQGTRLTVV.

The rearrangement joins TRBV6-5 to TRBJ2-2; TRBD1 matches 9 bases. V lost 6 bases, J lost 7 bases, and 9 bases stayed unmatched. The CDR3 totals 15 residues. The V gene's germline CDR1 is MNHEY and CDR2 SVGAGI. Written as DNA, the CDR3 is TGTGCCAGCAGGGACCGGACAGGGGTGGGCGGGGAGCTGTTTTTT. It translates to CASRDRTGVGGELFF.

CDR3 nucleotides: TGTGCCACCAGTAACACCCCAGGGGGCGCCTCGGCCGGGGAGCTGTTTTTT. Encoded protein: CATSNTPGGASAGELFF. The rearrangement links TRBV15 to TRBJ2-2; 8 bases match TRBD1. Germline V lookup: CDR1 LNHNV, CDR2 YYDKDF (reference sequence). There are 17 residues in the CDR3. V lost 6 bases to trimming and J lost 6 bases; unmatched junction nucleotides: 15. Full variable domain (remainder filled in from reference TRBV15 and TRBJ2-2): DAMVIQNPRYQVTQFGKPVTLSCSQTLNHNVMYWYQQKSSQAPKLLFHYYDKDFNNEADTPDNFQSRRPNTSFCFLDIRSPGLGDTAMYLCATSNTPGGASAGELFFGEGSRLTVL.